A selection of T cell receptor beta chains follows, all from one sample in a study of T cells in Graves' hyperthyroidism and ophthalmopathy. TCRdb re-called the multiplex PCR reads through MiXCR, storing one row per CDR3 protein. This table has approximately 400,000 distinct CDR3 sequences, around 15% appearing once. Sequenced material: blood. All receptors derive from a middle-aged man with Graves' ophthalmopathy. The conserved cysteine and the conserved F or W are not part of the CDR3 here.

CDR3 length | V gene | CDR3 protein
10 | TRBV20-1 | SAAEGSEKLF
10 | TRBV3-1 | ASSQASAEQY
15 | TRBV5-1 | ASSPLTSGSSMREQY
14 | TRBV7-9 | ASSLGGTSGAYEQY
12 | TRBV9 | ASSVDGRYNEQF
16 | TRBV24-1 | ATSDAGRTGNSYNEQF
13 | TRBV19 | ASSEVKSSYNEQF
11 | TRBV20-1 | SARLQGPYGYT
15 | TRBV19 | ASIGFGGASHTGELF
14 | TRBV7-6 | ASSAIGVARDTEAF
12 | TRBV12-3/TRBV12-4 | ASSWTDSGNTIY
13 | TRBV5-8 | ASRLGTGVSYEQY
11 | TRBV6-1 | ASSELAAYEQY
13 | TRBV24-1 | ATSDGGGSNTEAF
11 | TRBV12-3/TRBV12-4 | ASRLSGANVLT
14 | TRBV18 | ASSPLTGGMTDTQY
17 | TRBV19 | ASTPGLAGDPKVTDTQY
14 | TRBV28 | ASSFPTGRGTYEQY
10 | TRBV29-1 | SVERGPYGYT
15 | TRBV3-1 | ASTSTSPASGANVLT
11 | TRBV10-3 | AIKTAWDTEAF
9 | TRBV11-2 | ASSQRTEAF
14 | TRBV9 | ASSVGGQGLWETQY
14 | TRBV7-6 | ASSLDARAATDTQY
13 | TRBV11-2 | ASSVRGWGGSPLH
15 | TRBV12-3/TRBV12-4 | ASSFHFRTGQSYEQY
12 | TRBV19 | ASRRQGPSAAAF
12 | TRBV19 | ASSISRENQPQH
11 | TRBV27 | ASSFYSSYEQY
11 | TRBV6-4 | ASSDRDGSPLH
12 | TRBV5-8 | ASSTLTGYYEQY
15 | TRBV6-2/TRBV6-3 | ASRTGTGSILNYGYT
9 | TRBV27 | VSSFTNEQF
14 | TRBV28 | ASSPREGAGDSPLH
13 | TRBV4-1 | ASSQTVIAKNIQY
15 | TRBV4-1 | ASSPTSALDSWHGYT
11 | TRBV3-1 | ASSSTGRPPQH
12 | TRBV5-6 | ASSGRKRGETQY
14 | TRBV28 | ASSPTLREGVETQY
12 | TRBV14 | ASSHRLNTGELF
13 | TRBV28 | ASSSTGDPTLGYT
13 | TRBV5-1 | ASSIVGGRNTEAF